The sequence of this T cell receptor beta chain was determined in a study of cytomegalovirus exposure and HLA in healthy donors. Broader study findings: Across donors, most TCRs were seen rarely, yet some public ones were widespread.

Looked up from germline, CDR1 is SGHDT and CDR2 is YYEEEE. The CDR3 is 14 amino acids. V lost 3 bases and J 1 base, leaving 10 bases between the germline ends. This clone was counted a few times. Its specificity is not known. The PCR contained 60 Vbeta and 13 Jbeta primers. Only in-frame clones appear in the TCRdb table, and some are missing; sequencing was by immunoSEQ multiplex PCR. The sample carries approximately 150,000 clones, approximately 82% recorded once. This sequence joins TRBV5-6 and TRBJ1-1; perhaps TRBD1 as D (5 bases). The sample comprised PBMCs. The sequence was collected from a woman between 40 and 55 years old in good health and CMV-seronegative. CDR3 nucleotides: TGTGCCAGCAGCTCGATGGGGGGGAACACTGAAGCTTTCTTT. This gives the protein CASSSMGGNTEAFF. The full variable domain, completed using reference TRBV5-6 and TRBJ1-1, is DAGVTQSPTHLIKTRGQQVTLRCSPKSGHDTVSWYQQALGQGPQFIFQYYEEEERQRGNFPDRFSGHQFPNYSSELNVNALLLGDSALYLCASSSMGGNTEAFFGQGTRLTVV.